The 27 T cell receptor beta chains below come from one sample, sequenced in a study of OX40 agonist ivuxolimab in advanced cancers. Produced via immunoSEQ multiplex PCR; TCRdb's table is partial and in-frame only. The data hold 60,000 to 70,000 clones, with around 83% observed a single time. Here the sequenced sample was CD4+ or CD8+ T cells sorted from blood, taken in a trial of the OX40 agonist ivuxolimab. The source is an adult with an advanced solid tumor such as melanoma, head and neck, liver or kidney cancer.

The CDR3 DNA follows: TGTGCCAGCAGTTCTCTACAGGGGGGTCAGCCCCAGCATTTT. Translated: CASSSLQGGQPQHF. This chain connects TRBV7-9 to TRBJ1-5; 8 bases are shared with TRBD1. Trimming took 6 bases from V and 6 from J; bases not matched to a gene: 7. The CDR3 runs to 14 residues. Germline CDR1 reads SEHNR; CDR2 reads FQNEAQ (reference sequence).

This chain links TRBV28 with TRBJ2-7, with 7 bases matching TRBD1. V dropped 5 bases and J dropped 7; count of bases not matched to a gene: 14. CDR1 is MDHEN, CDR2 SYDVKM, per germline. CDR3 length: 15 residues. The CDR3 DNA is TGTGCCAGCAGTCCCCCGCTTGACAGGGCGTTTGAGCAGTACGTC. Translation: CASSPPLDRAFEQYV.

The rearrangement joins TRBV7-3 to TRBJ1-5, with 7 bases that match TRBD1. Germline trimming cut 8 bases from V and 3 bases from J; bases unmatched to any gene: 13. The CDR3 has 16 amino acids. Germline V lookup: CDR1 SGHTA, CDR2 FQGTGA. CDR3 nucleotide sequence: TGTGCCAGCGGGCTTCATCCGGGACAGTTCAATCAGCCCCAGCATTTT. Translation gives CASGLHPGQFNQPQHF. Using reference TRBV7-3 and TRBJ1-5 for the parts outside the CDR3, the full variable domain is GAGVSQTPSNKVTEKGKYVELRCDPISGHTALYWYRQSLGQGPEFLIYFQGTGAADDSGLPNDRFFAVRPEGSVSTLKIQRTERGDSAVYLCASGLHPGQFNQPQHFGDGTRLSIL.

V usage is TRBV9 and J usage is TRBJ2-1; 8 bases match TRBD2. Unmatched junction bases numbered 6, after V lost 2 bases and J lost 2 bases. Germline V gives CDR1 SGDLS, CDR2 YYNGEE. The CDR3 is 16 amino acids. CDR3 coding DNA: TGTGCCAGCAGCGTGGCTAGCGGGCCCGCCTACAATGAGCAGTTCTTC. This translates into CASSVASGPAYNEQFF.

V usage is TRBV5-1 and J usage is TRBJ2-2; D is undetermined. Looked up from germline, CDR1 is SGHRS and CDR2 is YFSETQ. The length of the CDR3 is 14 residues. Trimming took 6 bases from V and 0 from J, leaving 9 bases between them. The CDR3, as DNA: TGCGCCAGCAAAACAACAACGAACACCGGGGAGCTGTTTTTT. Its protein is CASKTTTNTGELFF.

The chain combines TRBV29-1 with TRBJ1-2; 7 nucleotides line up with TRBD1. J gave up 2 bases and V 5 bases, and 2 bases lay outside the gene matches. The CDR3 has 12 amino acids. In germline, CDR1 is SQVTM, CDR2 ANQGSEA. CDR3 sequence (DNA): TGCAGCGTTCGACAGGGCAACTATGGCTACACCTTC. This gives the protein CSVRQGNYGYTF. The entire variable domain, with the rest obtained from reference TRBV29-1 and TRBJ1-2, is as follows: SAVISQKPSRDICQRGTSLTIQCQVDSQVTMMFWYRQQPGQSLTLIATANQGSEATYESGFVIDKFPISRPNLTFSTLTVSNMSPEDSSIYLCSVRQGNYGYTFGSGTRLTVV.

Concerning this clone itself: This sample includes further DNA sequences coding for the same CDR3. This rearrangement joins TRBV18 to TRBJ2-3; D ambiguous. Germline V gene data show CDR1 as KGHSH and CDR2 as LQKENI. V was pared by 6 bases and J by 6 bases, with 10 bases between. This CDR3 is built from 12 residues. In DNA form, the CDR3 reads TGTGCCAGCTCCCGAAGCGAGGATACGCAGTATTTT. Translated, it gives CASSRSEDTQYF.

This clone was seen a few times. The chain employs TRBV4-1 and TRBJ2-7; D gene unclear. The germline gives CDR1 MGHRA, CDR2 YSYEKL. Trimming removed 3 bases at V and 2 bases at J, with 8 bases between. The CDR3 has 13 amino acids. The CDR3 coding sequence is TGCGCCAGCAGCCATATGGGGACCTACGAGCAGTACGTC. Protein: CASSHMGTYEQYV.

The V gene is TRBV7-3, the J gene TRBJ2-1; 9 nucleotides line up with TRBD1. This CDR3 comprises 15 residues. The V gene end was trimmed by 5 bases and the J gene end by 6 bases; junction bases not matched to a gene: 8. Germline CDR1 is SGHTA and CDR2 is FQGTGA. CDR3 coding DNA: TGTGCCAGCAGCGCAAAACAGGGGGCCTTCAATGAGCAGTTCTTC. Amino acids: CASSAKQGAFNEQFF.

This clone was counted a single time. The chain recombines TRBV5-5 with TRBJ2-3; D perhaps matches TRBD2 (6 bases). This CDR3 comprises 15 residues. CDR1 and CDR2 (germline): SGHKS, YYEKEE (reference sequence). Trimming cost V 1 base and J 4 bases, with 13 bases left between them. CDR3 region: CASSLSSATPDTQYF. For the CDR3, the DNA is TGTGCCAGCAGCTTGTCTAGCGCAACCCCAGATACGCAGTATTTT.

V usage is TRBV28 and J usage is TRBJ2-7, with D unresolved. The CDR3 spans 13 residues. Germline lookup yields CDR1 MDHEN and CDR2 SYDVKM. Trimming shortened V by 1 base and J by 4 bases, and 8 bases separated the two germline ends. The CDR3 here is CASSLSGPYEQYV. The CDR3 coding sequence is TGTGCCAGCAGTTTATCCGGGCCGTACGAGCAGTACGTC.

The genes are TRBV29-1 and TRBJ2-5; D gene unclear. CDR1 and CDR2 from the germline V gene are SQVTM and ANQGSEA. The CDR3 covers 13 residues. Trimming removed 1 base from V and 5 bases from J, with 11 bases in between. The CDR3 is CSVEGLGGETQYF. CDR3 DNA: TGCAGCGTTGAAGGGCTAGGTGGGGAGACCCAGTACTTC.

The rearrangement links TRBV11-1 to TRBJ1-2; D is possibly TRBD1 (6 bases). CDR3 length equals 15 residues. CDR1 and CDR2 from the germline V gene are SGHAT and FQDESV (reference sequence). Trimming took off 4 bases at V and 1 base at J, with 13 bases between the two ends. CDR3 in amino acids: CASSYGQNDNYGYTF. CDR3 nucleotides: TGTGCCAGCAGCTACGGACAGAACGATAACTATGGCTACACCTTC.

This clone is a singleton in its sample. V usage is TRBV7-9 and J usage is TRBJ2-5; tentative D call: TRBD2 (6 bases). Trimming stripped 5 bases from V and 5 bases from J, with 12 bases between. This CDR3 has 13 residues. CDR1 and CDR2 (germline): SEHNR, FQNEAQ (reference sequence). CDR3 coding DNA: TGTGCCAGCAGCCTTGGGGGGTTGGAGACCCAGTACTTC. Translation: CASSLGGLETQYF.

The chain couples TRBV23-1 to TRBJ1-2; possibly TRBD1 for D (5 bases). TRBV23-1 is labeled an ORF, and its function is uncertain. The V end was cut by 0 bases, the J end by 6 bases, with 29 bases between. The CDR3 has 20 amino acids. The CDR3 nucleotides read TGCGCCAGCAGTCAATCCACCACGAGCCCGTTTAAGGGGCGTCTCCATGGCTACACCTTC. Amino acids: CASSQSTTSPFKGRLHGYTF.

This chain uses TRBV7-2 with TRBJ1-1; tentatively, D is TRBD1 (6 bases). V was pared by 3 bases and J by 4 bases, with 15 bases between. The CDR3 loop spans 15 amino acids. Per germline, CDR1 SGHTA and CDR2 FQGNSA. The CDR3 nucleotides read TGTGCCAGCAGCTTTGGGGGGGCGCGTGGCACTGAAGCTTTCTTT. Translation gives CASSFGGARGTEAFF.

The chain has TRBV7-2 and TRBJ1-3; 8 positions match TRBD1. This CDR3 spans 15 amino acids. Germline CDR1 is SGHTA and CDR2 is FQGNSA. The V segment lost 3 bases and the J segment 2 bases; nucleotides outside the gene matches: 3. DNA of the CDR3: TGTGCCAGCAGCTTTTGGACAGGGACTGGAAACACCATATATTTT. Translating gives CASSFWTGTGNTIYF.

The chain couples TRBV5-1 to TRBJ1-2; weak D call: TRBD1 (5 bases). Per the germline V gene, CDR1 is SGHRS and CDR2 is YFSETQ. This CDR3 has 14 amino acids. V was cut by 4 bases and J by 8 bases, with 18 bases left in between. CDR3 protein: CASSVGMGTVGYTF. CDR3 sequence (DNA): TGCGCCAGCAGCGTAGGGATGGGGACCGTAGGCTACACCTTC.

The chain recombines TRBV7-2 with TRBJ2-7; D remains ambiguous. The CDR3 runs 11 residues. Between the trimmed V and J ends, which lost 2 bases and 5 bases, there was a span of 4 bases. Germline V gives CDR1 SGHTA, CDR2 FQGNSA. The CDR3, as DNA: TGTGCCAGCAGCTTATGGGACGAGCAGTACTTC. It is translated as CASSLWDEQYF.

This clone was seen a single time. The V call is TRBV6-5, the J call TRBJ2-3; D remains unclear. CDR3 size: 13 residues. Germline CDR1 MNHEY, CDR2 SVGAGI. CDR3 protein: CAVSPWATDTQYF. The CDR3 bases are TGTGCAGTGAGTCCTTGGGCCACAGATACGCAGTATTTT.

The chain combines TRBV19 with TRBJ2-3; D might be TRBD1 (5 bases). Germline-derived CDR1 and CDR2 are LNHDA and SQIVND (reference sequence). This CDR3 has 14 amino acids. Trimming removed 7 bases from V and 3 bases from J, with 14 bases in between. CDR3: CASTEQRGTDTQYF. The CDR3, as DNA: TGTGCCAGTACTGAACAAAGGGGAACAGATACGCAGTATTTT.

The chain uses TRBV6-5 and TRBJ1-2; D might be TRBD1 (5 bases). Germline V lookup: CDR1 MNHEY, CDR2 SVGAGI. CDR3 size: 13 residues. V was pared by 4 bases and J by 2 bases, with 8 bases between. The DNA for the CDR3 is TGTGCCAGCAGTTCAAACAGGAACTATGGCTACACCTTC. Amino acid sequence: CASSSNRNYGYTF.

This clone was observed a handful of times. The chain couples TRBV7-3 to TRBJ2-3, with 11 bases that match TRBD1. CDR1 is SGHTA and CDR2 is FQGTGA in the germline V gene. The CDR3 is 16 residues long. The junction had 5 bases not matched to a gene; V was cut back by 0 bases and J by 6 bases. The DNA of the CDR3 is TGTGCCAGCAGCTTAACCGGGACAGGGGGTCGGGATACGCAGTATTTT. Translation: CASSLTGTGGRDTQYF.

The J gene is TRBJ1-2, the V gene TRBV10-3; tentatively, D is TRBD1 (5 bases). Germline V gene lookup returns CDR1 ENHRY and CDR2 SYGVKD. Trimming removed 8 bases from V and 8 bases from J, with 18 bases in between. The CDR3 contains 13 residues. CDR3 DNA sequence: TGTGCCATCTCACAGGCAGACCTACCGGGCTACACCTTC. Translation gives CAISQADLPGYTF.

The chain combines TRBV30 with TRBJ1-2; 7 bases line up with TRBD1. The germline V gene encodes CDR1 GTSNPN and CDR2 SVGIG (reference sequence). The ends lost 6 bases at V and 7 bases at J; junction bases unmatched: 11. The CDR3 is made up of 13 amino acids. The CDR3 DNA sequence: TGTGCCTGTAGGATGCAGGGGGAAGGTGGCTACACCTTC. Amino acid sequence: CACRMQGEGGYTF.

The V gene is TRBV6-5, the J gene TRBJ2-5; D not certain. The germline CDR1 and CDR2 sequences are MNHEY and SVGAGI. The CDR3 is 11 residues long. Trimming took 2 bases from V and 2 from J, leaving 0 bases between them. The CDR3: CASSYQETQYF. DNA for the CDR3: TGTGCCAGCAGTTACCAAGAGACCCAGTACTTC.

This rearrangement joins TRBV18 to TRBJ2-5; D might be TRBD1 or TRBD2, each matching 5 bases. This CDR3 contains 16 residues. Trimming pared 3 bases from V and 0 bases from J, leaving 14 bases between. Germline-derived CDR1 and CDR2 are KGHSH and LQKENI. The CDR3 DNA sequence: TGTGCCAGCTCACCGCCGGGACGGCTGTACCAAGAGACCCAGTACTTC. It translates to CASSPPGRLYQETQYF.